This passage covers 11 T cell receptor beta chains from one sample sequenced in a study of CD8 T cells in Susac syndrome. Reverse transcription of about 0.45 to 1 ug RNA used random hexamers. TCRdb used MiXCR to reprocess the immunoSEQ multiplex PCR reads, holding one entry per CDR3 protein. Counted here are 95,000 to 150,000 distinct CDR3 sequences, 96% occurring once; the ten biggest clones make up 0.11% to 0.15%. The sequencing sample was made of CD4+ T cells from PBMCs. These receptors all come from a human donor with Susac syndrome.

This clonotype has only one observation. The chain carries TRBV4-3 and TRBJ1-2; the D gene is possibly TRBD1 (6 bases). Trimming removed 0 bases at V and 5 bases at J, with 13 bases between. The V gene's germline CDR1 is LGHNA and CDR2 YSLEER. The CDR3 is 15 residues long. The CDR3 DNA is TGCGCCAGCAGCCAAGATTTGCAGGGGCGGTATGGCTACACCTTC. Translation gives CASSQDLQGRYGYTF.

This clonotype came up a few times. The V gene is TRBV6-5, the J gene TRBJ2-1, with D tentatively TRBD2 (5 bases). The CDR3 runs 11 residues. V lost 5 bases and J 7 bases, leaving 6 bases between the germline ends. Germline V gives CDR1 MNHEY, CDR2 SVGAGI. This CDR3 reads CASSRGNEQFF. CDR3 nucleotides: TGTGCCAGCAGTCGAGGGAATGAGCAGTTCTTC.

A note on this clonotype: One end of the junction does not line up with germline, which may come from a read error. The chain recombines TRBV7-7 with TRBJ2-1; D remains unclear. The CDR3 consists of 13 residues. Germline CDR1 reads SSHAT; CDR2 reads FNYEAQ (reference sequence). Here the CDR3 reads CASSFRSGNEQFF. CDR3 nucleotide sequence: TGTGCTAGCAGCTTTAGGTCAGGCAATGAGCAGTTCTTC.

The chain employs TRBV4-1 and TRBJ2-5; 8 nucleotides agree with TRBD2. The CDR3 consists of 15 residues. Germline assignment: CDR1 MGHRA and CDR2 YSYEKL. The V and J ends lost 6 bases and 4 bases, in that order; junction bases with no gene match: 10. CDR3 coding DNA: TGCGCCAGCAGTCCAAGCGGGAGATCTGCAGAGACCCAGTACTTC. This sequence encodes CASSPSGRSAETQYF.

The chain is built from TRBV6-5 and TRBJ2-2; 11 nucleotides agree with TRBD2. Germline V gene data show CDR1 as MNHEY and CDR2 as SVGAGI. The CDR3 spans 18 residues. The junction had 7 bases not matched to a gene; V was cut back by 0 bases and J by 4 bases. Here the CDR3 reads CASSYSGGLAGGTGELFF. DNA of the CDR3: TGTGCCAGCAGTTACTCGGGGGGGCTAGCGGGAGGCACCGGGGAGCTGTTTTTT.

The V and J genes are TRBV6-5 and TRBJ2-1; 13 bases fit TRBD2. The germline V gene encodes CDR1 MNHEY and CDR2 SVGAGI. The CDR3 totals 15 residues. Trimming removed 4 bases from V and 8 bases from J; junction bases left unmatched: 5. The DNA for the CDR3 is TGTGCCAGCAGTTCAAGACTAGCGGGAGGATATGAGCAGTTCTTC. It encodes CASSSRLAGGYEQFF.

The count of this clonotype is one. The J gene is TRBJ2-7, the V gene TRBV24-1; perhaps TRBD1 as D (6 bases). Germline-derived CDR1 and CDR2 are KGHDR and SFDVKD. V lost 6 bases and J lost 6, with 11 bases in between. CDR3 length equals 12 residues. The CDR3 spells CATSQQGPEQYF. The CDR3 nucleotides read TGTGCCACCAGTCAACAGGGACCCGAGCAGTACTTC.

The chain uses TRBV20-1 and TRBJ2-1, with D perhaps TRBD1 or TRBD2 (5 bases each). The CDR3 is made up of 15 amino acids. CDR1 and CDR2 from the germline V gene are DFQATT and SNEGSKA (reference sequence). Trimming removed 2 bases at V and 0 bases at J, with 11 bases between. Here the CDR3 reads CSARSGGSSYNEQFF. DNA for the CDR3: TGCAGTGCTAGATCTGGGGGAAGCTCCTACAATGAGCAGTTCTTC.

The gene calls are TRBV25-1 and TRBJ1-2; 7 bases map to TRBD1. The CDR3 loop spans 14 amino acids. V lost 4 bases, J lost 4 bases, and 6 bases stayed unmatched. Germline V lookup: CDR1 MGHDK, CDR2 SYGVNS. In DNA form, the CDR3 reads TGTGCCAGCAGTGTAACAGGGGCCCTCTATGGCTACACCTTC. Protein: CASSVTGALYGYTF.

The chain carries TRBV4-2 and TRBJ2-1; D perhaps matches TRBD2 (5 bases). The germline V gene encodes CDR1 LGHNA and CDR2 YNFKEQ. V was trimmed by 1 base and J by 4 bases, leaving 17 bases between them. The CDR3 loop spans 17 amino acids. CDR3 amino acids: CASSQVQTGKEYNEQFF. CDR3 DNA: TGTGCCAGCAGCCAAGTCCAGACGGGAAAAGAATACAATGAGCAGTTCTTC.

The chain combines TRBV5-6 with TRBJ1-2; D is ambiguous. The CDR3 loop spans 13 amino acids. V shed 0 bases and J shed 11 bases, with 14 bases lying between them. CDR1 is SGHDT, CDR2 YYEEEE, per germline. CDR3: CASSLAASPKYTF. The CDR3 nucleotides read TGTGCCAGCAGCTTGGCCGCGAGTCCTAAATACACCTTC.